This entry lists 25 T cell receptor beta chains sequenced from one sample in a study of CD8+CD57+ T cells in acquired aplastic anemia. All sequencing subjects had displayed CD8+CD57+ cell expansion on flow cytometry. Researchers used genomic DNA as the template to profile TCR beta VDJ and CDR3. From the reads, TCRdb called clonotypes with MiXCR, one entry per CDR3 protein. Among 160,000 or so distinct CDR3 sequences listed, around 75% were seen once. Sequenced sample: sorted CD4+, CD8+, or CD8+CD57+ T cells (not recorded which) from PBMCs. These receptors were obtained from a human donor with aplastic anemia.

The gene calls are TRBV5-1 and TRBJ2-3, with 8 bases identical to TRBD2. Germline V gene sequence: CDR1 SGHRS, CDR2 YFSETQ. V lost 0 bases to trimming and J lost 5 bases; unmatched junction nucleotides: 8. CDR3 length: 16 residues. The CDR3 nucleotides read TGCGCCAGCAGCTTGGAAGGACTAGCAGTTGTAGATACGCAGTATTTT. It specifies CASSLEGLAVVDTQYF.

The rearrangement links TRBV20-1 to TRBJ1-2; D may be TRBD1 (5 bases). The germline V and J ends were trimmed by 6 bases and 3 bases, with 14 bases remaining between them. Germline CDR1 DFQATT, CDR2 SNEGSKA (reference sequence). The CDR3 extends over 13 amino acids. The CDR3 is CSAPGPKDYGYTF. CDR3 DNA: TGCAGTGCGCCGGGGCCGAAGGACTATGGCTACACCTTC.

V usage is TRBV20-1 and J usage is TRBJ2-1, with 7 bases lining up with TRBD1. CDR1 and CDR2 (germline): DFQATT, SNEGSKA (reference sequence). The CDR3 sequence is 15 residues long. V was clipped by 4 bases and J by 6 bases; unmatched bases: 12. For the CDR3, the DNA is TGCAGTGCTACCTACCCGGACAGGTTCGTCAATGAGCAGTTCTTC. Amino acids: CSATYPDRFVNEQFF.

The rearrangement links TRBV20-1 to TRBJ2-1; D might be TRBD2 (5 bases). The V and J ends lost 2 bases and 7 bases respectively, with 21 bases between them. CDR1 and CDR2 (germline): DFQATT, SNEGSKA (reference sequence). CDR3 length: 16 amino acids. CDR3 sequence: CSARHAKPVGGNEQFF. The CDR3, as DNA: TGCAGTGCTAGACATGCCAAGCCAGTTGGCGGGAATGAGCAGTTCTTC.

J is TRBJ2-7 and V is TRBV9; D gene ambiguous. Trimming took off 0 bases at V and 6 bases at J, with 7 bases between the two ends. CDR1 is SGDLS, CDR2 YYNGEE, per germline. The CDR3 loop spans 12 amino acids. The CDR3 reads CASSVEGFEQYF. Written as DNA, the CDR3 is TGTGCCAGCAGCGTAGAGGGTTTCGAGCAGTACTTC.

The chain employs TRBV10-1 and TRBJ2-1; D remains ambiguous. The germline V gene has CDR1 WNHNN and CDR2 SYGVQD (reference sequence). The CDR3 runs to 15 residues. Trimming pared 7 bases from V and 3 bases from J, leaving 16 bases between. CDR3 amino acids: CASTLYTPHYNEQFF. The CDR3, as DNA: TGCGCCAGCACCCTATACACGCCCCACTACAATGAGCAGTTCTTC.

This chain joins TRBV12-3 or TRBV12-4 and TRBJ2-3, with a weak D call TRBD1 (6 bases). The CDR3 runs 14 residues. V was shortened by 8 bases and J by 0 bases, with 12 bases between the two germline ends. DNA for the CDR3: TGTGCCAGCCGGACAGAGGGAAGCACAGATACGCAGTATTTT. Translation: CASRTEGSTDTQYF.

The chain is built from TRBV20-1 and TRBJ2-1, with 10 bases that match TRBD2. CDR3 length equals 15 residues. In germline, CDR1 is DFQATT, CDR2 SNEGSKA (reference sequence). The trim removed 4 bases at V and 6 bases at J, leaving 9 bases unmatched. The CDR3 DNA is TGCAGTGCTAACCGAATAGCGGGGGGACCCAATGAGCAGTTCTTC. Translation: CSANRIAGGPNEQFF.

The chain recombines TRBV5-1 with TRBJ2-5; no reliable D call. The V end lost 0 bases, the J end lost 4 bases, and 10 bases lay between the germline ends. The CDR3 totals 14 residues. The V gene's germline CDR1 is SGHRS and CDR2 YFSETQ. The CDR3 reads CASSLGMNRETQYF. CDR3 nucleotides: TGCGCCAGCAGCTTGGGGATGAATCGAGAGACCCAGTACTTC.

The rearrangement joins TRBV20-1 to TRBJ2-5; 13 bases align to TRBD2. The CDR3 contains 14 residues. V trimming: 5 bases; J trimming: 5 bases; junction bases outside the gene matches: 5. Looked up from germline, CDR1 is DFQATT and CDR2 is SNEGSKA (reference sequence). In DNA, the CDR3 is TGCAGTGCTTACCAACTAGCGGGGGGGGAGACCCAGTACTTC. Translated, it gives CSAYQLAGGETQYF.

The CDR3 DNA follows: TGTGCCAGGAAGGAGCCGGGGGACACCGGGGAGCTGTTTTTT. This translates into CARKEPGDTGELFF. The chain couples TRBV2 to TRBJ2-2; the D gene is possibly TRBD2 (6 bases). CDR1 SNHLY and CDR2 FYNNEI come from the germline V gene. The germline V and J ends were trimmed by 9 bases and 3 bases, with 14 bases remaining between them. The CDR3 contains 14 residues.

Only one count was recorded for this clonotype. This chain joins TRBV6-5 and TRBJ1-2; no clear D gene. Per germline, CDR1 MNHEY and CDR2 SVGAGI. This CDR3 contains 14 residues. Trimming removed 6 bases at V and 4 bases at J, with 15 bases between. DNA of the CDR3: TGTGCCAGCAGCGCGACGGACGGAGGCTATGGCTACACCTTC. Protein product: CASSATDGGYGYTF.

The rearrangement links TRBV10-3 to TRBJ1-2; 9 bases agree with TRBD1. V lost 1 base to trimming and J lost 6 bases; unmatched junction nucleotides: 0. Germline V gene data show CDR1 as ENHRY and CDR2 as SYGVKD. CDR3 length: 13 amino acids. This chain's CDR3 is CAISEWTGDGYTF. For the CDR3, the DNA is TGTGCCATCAGTGAGTGGACAGGGGATGGCTACACCTTC.

The table lists this clonotype with a few counts. The V call is TRBV10-2, the J call TRBJ1-5; no clear D. Germline CDR1 reads WSHSY; CDR2 reads SAAADI. The CDR3 contains 13 residues. The V end lost 2 bases, the J end lost 5 bases, and 7 bases lay between the germline ends. The CDR3 region is CASSEGQYQPQHF. In DNA, the CDR3 is TGCGCCAGCAGTGAGGGGCAGTATCAGCCCCAGCATTTT.

V and J are TRBV12-3 or TRBV12-4 and TRBJ1-2, with D uncertain. Trimming took off 6 bases at V and 9 bases at J, with 17 bases between the two ends. The CDR3 has 13 amino acids. The CDR3 loop reads CASSPDQRGRYTF. The CDR3 nucleotides are TGTGCCAGCAGCCCCGATCAGAGAGGACGCTACACCTTC.

The chain joins TRBV9 to TRBJ2-7; 11 positions match TRBD2. The CDR3 runs to 15 residues. Germline loops: CDR1 SGDLS, CDR2 YYNGEE. With V trimmed by 4 bases and J by 6 bases, 9 bases remained unmatched. The CDR3 here is CASSPITGTSGEQYF. DNA for the CDR3: TGTGCCAGCAGCCCGATAACCGGGACTAGCGGCGAGCAGTACTTC.

The chain couples TRBV20-1 to TRBJ1-5, with D unresolved. The germline V gene has CDR1 DFQATT and CDR2 SNEGSKA (reference sequence). The V and J ends lost 3 bases and 5 bases respectively, with 8 bases between them. The CDR3 has 12 amino acids. CDR3 DNA: TGCAGTGCTAGGAGAACGGATCAGCCCCAGCATTTT. Protein: CSARRTDQPQHF.

CDR3 residues: CSAGNSGEHQETQYF. The CDR3 nucleotides are TGCAGTGCTGGTAATAGCGGGGAACACCAAGAGACCCAGTACTTC. The chain carries TRBV20-1 and TRBJ2-5; TRBD2 matches 8 bases. The CDR3 covers 15 residues. Unmatched junction bases numbered 8, after V lost 5 bases and J lost 0 bases. CDR1 and CDR2 (germline): DFQATT, SNEGSKA (reference sequence).

This clonotype was counted a single time. The rearrangement links TRBV4-1 to TRBJ2-3, with D possibly being TRBD1 (6 bases). Germline V gene data show CDR1 as MGHRA and CDR2 as YSYEKL. The V gene lost 1 base and the J gene lost 4 bases, with 15 bases spanning the gap. The CDR3 runs to 16 residues. The CDR3 sequence is CASSQARLTGPDTQYF. CDR3 bases: TGCGCCAGCAGCCAAGCGAGATTAACAGGGCCAGATACGCAGTATTTT.

The J gene is TRBJ1-1, the V gene TRBV19; 9 bases map to TRBD1. The CDR3 totals 15 residues. J was trimmed by 7 bases and V by 4 bases; bases with no gene match: 10. Germline V gene sequence: CDR1 LNHDA, CDR2 SQIVND (reference sequence). CDR3 sequence: CASSTRDRERDEAFF. In DNA, the CDR3 is TGTGCCAGTAGTACAAGGGACAGGGAAAGAGATGAAGCTTTCTTT.

This clonotype was recorded many times. This sequence joins TRBV7-8 and TRBJ1-2; no clear D. The CDR3 consists of 15 residues. V was clipped by 1 base and J by 3 bases, with 12 bases between them. Germline CDR1 is SGHVS and CDR2 is FQNEAQ. CDR3 loop: CASSLVGTEYYGYTF. The CDR3 bases are TGTGCCAGCAGCTTAGTGGGCACCGAATACTATGGCTACACCTTC.

There are a few counts of this clonotype. The chain has TRBV2 and TRBJ2-7; 9 bases match TRBD1. Per germline, CDR1 SNHLY and CDR2 FYNNEI. J was trimmed by 0 bases and V by 6 bases; bases with no gene match: 6. This CDR3 is 15 amino acids long. The CDR3 region is CASRDRGKGSYEQYF. CDR3 bases: TGTGCCAGCAGGGACAGGGGTAAGGGCTCCTACGAGCAGTACTTC.

This clonotype was seen a single time. This chain joins TRBV11-1 and TRBJ2-1; the D is unclear. The germline V gene encodes CDR1 SGHAT and CDR2 FQDESV (reference sequence). The CDR3 loop spans 15 amino acids. V lost 1 base, J lost 0 bases, and 7 bases lay in between. CDR3 in DNA: TGTGCCAGCAGCTTAGACAGTAGCTCCTACAATGAGCAGTTCTTC. It translates to CASSLDSSSYNEQFF.

This clonotype showed up just a few times. Its ends do not fully match the called genes, so a read error is possible. The CDR3 bases are TGTGCCAGCAGCTTCAACCAGGAGACCCAGTACTTC. Residues: CASSFNQETQYF. The chain couples TRBV7-8 to TRBJ2-5, with no clear D. Germline lookup yields CDR1 SGHVS and CDR2 FQNEAQ. CDR3 length: 12 residues.

V and J are TRBV6-5 and TRBJ1-2, with D tentatively TRBD1 (6 bases). In germline, CDR1 is MNHEY, CDR2 SVGAGI. The CDR3 is made up of 14 amino acids. The germline V and J ends were trimmed by 2 bases and 2 bases, with 9 bases remaining between them. The CDR3 DNA reads TGTGCCAGCAGTTACGGGGGGCAGAACTATGGCTACACCTTC. It yields the protein CASSYGGQNYGYTF.